This TCR beta chain was sequenced in a study of somatic mutations in cytotoxic T cells in rheumatoid arthritis. A word on this clone: Antigen unknown.

Libraries were prepared by immunoSEQ multiplex PCR; TCRdb keeps only in-frame clonotypes and omits some of them. The sample yields 15,000 to 20,000 clones, roughly 70% seen once. Isolation of CD4+ and CD8+ cells used positive magnetic bead selection, with purity checked by flow cytometry. Whole-study findings and limits: Patients with rheumatoid arthritis did not differ significantly from age-matched healthy controls in CD8+ T-cell clonality.

There are 15 residues in the CDR3. Germline V gene sequence: CDR1 SEHNR, CDR2 FQNEAQ (reference sequence). J gave up 8 bases and V 5 bases, and 11 bases lay outside the gene matches. The sample was CD8+ T cells sorted from blood. The rearrangement joins TRBV7-9 to TRBJ2-7; TRBD1 matches 11 bases. This receptor was identified in a man between 60 and 75 years old in good health. The DNA of the CDR3 is TGTGCCAGCAGCGCGGGACAGGGGGAACCTTTCAAGCAGTACTTC. Its translation is CASSAGQGEPFKQYF.